The present entry profiles one T cell receptor (beta chain) with its context. TCRdb itself ran the 5' RACE reads through MiXCR, one entry per CDR3 protein. The sample holds almost 600,000 distinct CDR3 sequences; approximately 15% are singletons and the top ten take around 15%. The data derive from a study of T cells after yellow fever vaccination. Sequenced material: PBMCs, taken on the day of the yellow fever booster vaccination. The TCR comes from a man younger than 40 who received the YFV17D yellow fever vaccine.

The CDR3 is CSARVGLTQGETQYF. The CDR3 bases are TGCAGTGCTAGGGTCGGACTGACTCAGGGAGAGACCCAGTACTTC. The chain employs TRBV20-1 and TRBJ2-5; either TRBD1 or TRBD2 may supply D (5 bases each). The CDR3 is 15 residues long. Germline CDR1 DFQATT, CDR2 SNEGSKA (reference sequence). Trimming left V 3 bases short and J 4 bases short, with 18 bases between.